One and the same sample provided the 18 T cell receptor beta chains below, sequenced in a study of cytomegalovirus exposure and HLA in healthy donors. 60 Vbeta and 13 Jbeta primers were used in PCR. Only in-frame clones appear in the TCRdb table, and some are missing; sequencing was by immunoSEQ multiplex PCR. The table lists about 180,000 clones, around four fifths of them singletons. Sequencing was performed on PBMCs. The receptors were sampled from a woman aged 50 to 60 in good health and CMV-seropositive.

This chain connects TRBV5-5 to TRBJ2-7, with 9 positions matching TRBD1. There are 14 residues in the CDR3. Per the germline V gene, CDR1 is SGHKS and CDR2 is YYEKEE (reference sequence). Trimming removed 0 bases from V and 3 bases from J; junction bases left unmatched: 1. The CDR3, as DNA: TGTGCCAGCAGCTTGGGGGGACAGGGCTACGAGCAGTACTTC. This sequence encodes CASSLGGQGYEQYF.

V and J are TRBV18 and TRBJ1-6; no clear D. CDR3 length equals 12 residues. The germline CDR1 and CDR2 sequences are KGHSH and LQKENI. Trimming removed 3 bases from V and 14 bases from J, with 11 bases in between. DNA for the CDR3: TGTGCCAGCTCACCCGACACCGCCACCCTCCACTTT. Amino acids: CASSPDTATLHF.

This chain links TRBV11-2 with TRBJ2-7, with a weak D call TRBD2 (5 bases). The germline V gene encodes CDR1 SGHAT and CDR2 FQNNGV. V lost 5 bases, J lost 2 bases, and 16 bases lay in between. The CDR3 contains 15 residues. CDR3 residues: CASSQTFTSPYEQYF. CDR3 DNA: TGTGCCAGCAGCCAGACTTTTACTAGTCCCTACGAGCAGTACTTC.

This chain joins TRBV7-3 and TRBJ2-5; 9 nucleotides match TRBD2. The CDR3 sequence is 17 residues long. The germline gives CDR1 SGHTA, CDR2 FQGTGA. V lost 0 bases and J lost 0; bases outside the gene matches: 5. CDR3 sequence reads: CASSLTSGGPNQETQYF. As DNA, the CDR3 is TGTGCCAGCAGCTTAACTAGCGGGGGCCCTAACCAAGAGACCCAGTACTTC.

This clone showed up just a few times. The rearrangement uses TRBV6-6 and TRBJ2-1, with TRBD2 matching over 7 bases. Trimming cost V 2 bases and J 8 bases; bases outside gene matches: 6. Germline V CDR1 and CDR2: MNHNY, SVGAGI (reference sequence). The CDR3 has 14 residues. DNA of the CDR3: TGTGCCAGCAGTTACCTACTAGCGAAGGATGAGCAGTTCTTC. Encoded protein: CASSYLLAKDEQFF.

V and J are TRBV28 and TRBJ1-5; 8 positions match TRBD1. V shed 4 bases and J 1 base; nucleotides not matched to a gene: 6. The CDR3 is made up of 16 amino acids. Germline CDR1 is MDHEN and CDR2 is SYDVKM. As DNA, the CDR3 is TGTGCCAGCAGTTCGGACAGGGACATAAGCAATCAGCCCCAGCATTTT. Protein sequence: CASSSDRDISNQPQHF.

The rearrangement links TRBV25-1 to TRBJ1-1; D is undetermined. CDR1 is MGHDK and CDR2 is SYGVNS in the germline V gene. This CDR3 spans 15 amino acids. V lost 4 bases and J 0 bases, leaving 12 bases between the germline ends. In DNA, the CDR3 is TGTGCCAGCAGTGCCGCGGGTTACATGAACACTGAAGCTTTCTTT. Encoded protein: CASSAAGYMNTEAFF.

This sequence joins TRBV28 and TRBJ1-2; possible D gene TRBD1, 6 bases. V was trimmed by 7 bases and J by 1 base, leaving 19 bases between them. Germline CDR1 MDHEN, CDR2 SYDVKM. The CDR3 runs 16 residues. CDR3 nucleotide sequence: TGTGCCAGCATTTCCCCGCGGACAGATTATAACTATGGCTACACCTTC. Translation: CASISPRTDYNYGYTF.

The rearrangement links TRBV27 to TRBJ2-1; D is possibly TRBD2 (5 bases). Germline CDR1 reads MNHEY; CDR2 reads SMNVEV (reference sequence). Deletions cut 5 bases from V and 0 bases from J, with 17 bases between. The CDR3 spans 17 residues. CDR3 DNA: TGTGCCAGCAGTGTACTACAGCGGATGAGCTCCTACAATGAGCAGTTCTTC. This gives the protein CASSVLQRMSSYNEQFF.

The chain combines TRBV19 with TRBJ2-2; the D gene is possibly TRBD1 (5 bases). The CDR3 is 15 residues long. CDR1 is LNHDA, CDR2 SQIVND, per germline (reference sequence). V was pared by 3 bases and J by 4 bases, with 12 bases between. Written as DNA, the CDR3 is TGTGCCAGTAGTATCGGGCAGGGATTCACCGGGGAGCTGTTTTTT. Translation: CASSIGQGFTGELFF.

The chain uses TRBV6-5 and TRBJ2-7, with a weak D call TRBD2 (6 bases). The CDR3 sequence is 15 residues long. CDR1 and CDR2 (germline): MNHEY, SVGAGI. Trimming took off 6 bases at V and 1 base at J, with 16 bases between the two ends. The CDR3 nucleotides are TGTGCCAGCAGCCCGGGGCGTGGGGGGTCCTACGAGCAGTACTTC. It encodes CASSPGRGGSYEQYF.

CDR3 DNA: TGTGCCAGCACGACACCTGTGAACACTGAAGCTTTCTTT. Encoded protein: CASTTPVNTEAFF. The chain employs TRBV7-2 and TRBJ1-1; D is uncertain. There are 13 residues in the CDR3. The V and J ends lost 7 bases and 0 bases respectively, with 9 bases between them. Germline V lookup: CDR1 SGHTA, CDR2 FQGNSA.

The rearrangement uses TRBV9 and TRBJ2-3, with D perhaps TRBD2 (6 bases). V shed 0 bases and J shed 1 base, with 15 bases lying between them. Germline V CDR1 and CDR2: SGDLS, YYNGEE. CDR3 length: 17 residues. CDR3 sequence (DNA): TGTGCCAGCAGCGTAGCCTCTTCTACGGGGGGCACAGATACGCAGTATTTT. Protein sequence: CASSVASSTGGTDTQYF.

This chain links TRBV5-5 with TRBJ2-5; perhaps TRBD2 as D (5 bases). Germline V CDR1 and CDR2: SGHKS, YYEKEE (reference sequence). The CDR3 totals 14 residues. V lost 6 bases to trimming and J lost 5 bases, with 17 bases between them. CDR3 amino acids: CASTPDRAGETQYF. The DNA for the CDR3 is TGTGCCAGCACCCCCGATCGGGCGGGCGAGACCCAGTACTTC.

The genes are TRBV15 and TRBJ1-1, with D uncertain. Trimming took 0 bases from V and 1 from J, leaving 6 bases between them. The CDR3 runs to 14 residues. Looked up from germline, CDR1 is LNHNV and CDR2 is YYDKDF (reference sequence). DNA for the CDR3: TGTGCCACCAGCAGAGATTCAAAGAACACTGAAGCTTTCTTT. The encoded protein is CATSRDSKNTEAFF.

CDR3 sequence (DNA): TGTGCCAGTAGTATTCGGGGGGCAAAGCCCCAGCATTTT. Amino acid sequence: CASSIRGAKPQHF. This chain connects TRBV19 to TRBJ1-5; the D gene is possibly TRBD1 (6 bases). Trimming removed 3 bases at V and 8 bases at J, with 11 bases between. Germline CDR1 LNHDA, CDR2 SQIVND (reference sequence). The CDR3 extends over 13 amino acids.

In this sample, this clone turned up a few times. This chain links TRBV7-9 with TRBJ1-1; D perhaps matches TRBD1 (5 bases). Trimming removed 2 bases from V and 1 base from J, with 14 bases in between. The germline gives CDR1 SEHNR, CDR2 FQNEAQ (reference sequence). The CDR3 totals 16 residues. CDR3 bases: TGTGCCAGCAGCTTATCACCCAGGGCGTCGAACACTGAAGCTTTCTTT. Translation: CASSLSPRASNTEAFF. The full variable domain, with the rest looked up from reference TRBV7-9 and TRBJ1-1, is DTGVSQNPRHKITKRGQNVTFRCDPISEHNRLYWYRQTLGQGPEFLTYFQNEAQLEKSRLLSDRFSAERPKGSFSTLEIQRTEQGDSAMYLCASSLSPRASNTEAFFGQGTRLTVV.

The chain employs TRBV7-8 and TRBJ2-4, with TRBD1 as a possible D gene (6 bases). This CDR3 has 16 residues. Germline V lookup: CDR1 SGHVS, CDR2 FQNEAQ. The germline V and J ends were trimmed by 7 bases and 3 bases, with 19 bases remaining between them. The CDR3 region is CASTFLGGLDKNIQYF. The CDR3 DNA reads TGTGCCAGCACCTTCTTAGGGGGTTTGGACAAAAACATTCAGTACTTC.